This TCR beta chain was documented in a study of blood T cell repertoires in COVID-19. Overall study context: Italy, Spain and the United States were the sources of the convalescent and acute COVID-19 samples. T cells, B-cell-depleted T cells, or PBMCs supplied cDNA or gDNA.

Sequencing was performed with immunoSEQ multiplex PCR; in TCRdb, only in-frame clones are kept and a portion is missing. Altogether tens of thousands of clones are present, 85% to 90% being singletons, with the ten largest covering around 4.7%. The trim removed 5 bases at V and 5 bases at J, leaving 11 bases unmatched. The germline gives CDR1 SGHTA, CDR2 FQGNSA. This CDR3 contains 15 residues. This TCR was recovered from a woman aged 80 or over with active COVID-19. The specimen sequenced was peripheral blood. The V and J genes are TRBV7-2 and TRBJ2-5; 7 bases align to TRBD2. CDR3 DNA: TGTGCCAGCAGCCCGCTGGGGGTCGGGGGGGAGACCCAGTACTTC. Amino acids: CASSPLGVGGETQYF.